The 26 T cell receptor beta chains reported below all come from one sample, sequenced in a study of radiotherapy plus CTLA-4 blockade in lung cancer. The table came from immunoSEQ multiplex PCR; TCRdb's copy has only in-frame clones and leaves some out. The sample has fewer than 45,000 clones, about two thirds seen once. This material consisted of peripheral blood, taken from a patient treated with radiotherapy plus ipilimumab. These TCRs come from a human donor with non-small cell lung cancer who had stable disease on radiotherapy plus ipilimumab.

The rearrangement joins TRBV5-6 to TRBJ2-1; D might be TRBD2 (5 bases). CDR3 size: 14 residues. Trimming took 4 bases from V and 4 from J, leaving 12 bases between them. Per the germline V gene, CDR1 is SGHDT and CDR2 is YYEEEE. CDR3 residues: CASSPGLRYNEQFF. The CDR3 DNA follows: TGTGCCAGCAGCCCTGGACTGAGATACAATGAGCAGTTCTTC.

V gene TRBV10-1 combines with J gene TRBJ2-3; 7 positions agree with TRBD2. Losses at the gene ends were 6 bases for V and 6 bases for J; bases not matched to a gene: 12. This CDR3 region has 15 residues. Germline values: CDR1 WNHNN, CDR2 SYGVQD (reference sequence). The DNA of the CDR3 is TGCGCCAGCAGCGCAGCGGTCGCGGGAGTCGATACGCAGTATTTT. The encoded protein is CASSAAVAGVDTQYF.

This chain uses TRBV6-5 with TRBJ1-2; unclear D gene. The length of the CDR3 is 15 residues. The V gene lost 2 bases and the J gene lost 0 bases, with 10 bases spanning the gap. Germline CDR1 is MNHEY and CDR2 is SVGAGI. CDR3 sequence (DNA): TGTGCCAGCAGTTACCCTGCCCCAGCTAACTATGGCTACACCTTC. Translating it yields CASSYPAPANYGYTF.

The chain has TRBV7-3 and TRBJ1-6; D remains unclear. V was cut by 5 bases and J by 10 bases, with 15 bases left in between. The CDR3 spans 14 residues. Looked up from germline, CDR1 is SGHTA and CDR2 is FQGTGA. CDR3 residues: CASSTRGRESPLHF. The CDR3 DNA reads TGTGCCAGCAGCACACGCGGGCGTGAGTCACCCCTCCACTTT.

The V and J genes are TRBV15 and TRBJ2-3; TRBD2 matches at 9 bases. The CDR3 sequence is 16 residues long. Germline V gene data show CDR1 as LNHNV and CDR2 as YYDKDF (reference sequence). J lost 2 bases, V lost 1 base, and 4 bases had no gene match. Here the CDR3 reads CATSRVLAGFTDTQYF. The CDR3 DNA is TGTGCCACCAGCAGAGTGCTAGCGGGGTTCACAGATACGCAGTATTTT.

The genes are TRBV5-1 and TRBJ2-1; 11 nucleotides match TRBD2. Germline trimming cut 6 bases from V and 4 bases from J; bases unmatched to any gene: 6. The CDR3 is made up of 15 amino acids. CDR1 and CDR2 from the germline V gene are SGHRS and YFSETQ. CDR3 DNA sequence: TGCGCCAGCAAGGGTAGCGGGGGGGGGTACAATGAGCAGTTCTTC. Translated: CASKGSGGGYNEQFF. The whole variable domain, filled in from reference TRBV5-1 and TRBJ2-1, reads KAGVTQTPRYLIKTRGQQVTLSCSPISGHRSVSWYQQTPGQGLQFLFEYFSETQRNKGNFPGRFSGRQFSNSRSEMNVSTLELGDSALYLCASKGSGGGYNEQFFGPGTRLTVL.

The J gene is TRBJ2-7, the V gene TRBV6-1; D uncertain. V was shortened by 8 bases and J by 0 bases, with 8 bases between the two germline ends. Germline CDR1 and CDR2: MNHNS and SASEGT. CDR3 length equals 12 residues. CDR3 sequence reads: CASATYSYEQYF. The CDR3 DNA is TGTGCCAGCGCGACATACTCCTACGAGCAGTACTTC.

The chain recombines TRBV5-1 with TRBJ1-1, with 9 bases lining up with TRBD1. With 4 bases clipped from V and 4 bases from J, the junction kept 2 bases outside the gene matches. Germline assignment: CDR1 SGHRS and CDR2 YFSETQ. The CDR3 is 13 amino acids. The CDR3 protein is CASSATGGTEAFF. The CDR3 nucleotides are TGCGCCAGCAGCGCGACAGGGGGCACTGAAGCTTTCTTT.

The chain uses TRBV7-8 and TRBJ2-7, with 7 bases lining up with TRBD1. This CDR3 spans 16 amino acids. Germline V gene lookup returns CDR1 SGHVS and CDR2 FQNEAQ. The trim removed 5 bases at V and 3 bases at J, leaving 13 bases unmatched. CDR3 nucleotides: TGTGCCAGCAGCCGGGGAGACGGACAGGACCTCTACGAGCAGTACTTC. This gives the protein CASSRGDGQDLYEQYF. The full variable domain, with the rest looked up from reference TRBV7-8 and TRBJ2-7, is GAGVSQSPRYKVAKRGQDVALRCDPISGHVSLFWYQQALGQGPEFLTYFQNEAQLDKSGLPSDRFFAERPEGSVSTLKIQRTQQEDSAVYLCASSRGDGQDLYEQYFGPGTRLTVT.

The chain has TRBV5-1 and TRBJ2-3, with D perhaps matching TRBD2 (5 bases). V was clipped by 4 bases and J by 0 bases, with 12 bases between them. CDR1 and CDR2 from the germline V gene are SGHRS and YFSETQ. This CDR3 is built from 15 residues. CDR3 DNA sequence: TGCGCCAGCAGCGCGAGGGCCCATAGCACAGATACGCAGTATTTT. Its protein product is CASSARAHSTDTQYF.

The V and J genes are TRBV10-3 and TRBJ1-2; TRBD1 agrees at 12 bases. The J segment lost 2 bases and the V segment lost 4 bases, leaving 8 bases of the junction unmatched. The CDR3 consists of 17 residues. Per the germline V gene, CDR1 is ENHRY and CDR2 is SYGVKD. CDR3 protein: CAISVTGTGGGNYGYTF. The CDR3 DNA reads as TGTGCCATCAGTGTTACCGGGACAGGGGGCGGAAACTATGGCTACACCTTC.

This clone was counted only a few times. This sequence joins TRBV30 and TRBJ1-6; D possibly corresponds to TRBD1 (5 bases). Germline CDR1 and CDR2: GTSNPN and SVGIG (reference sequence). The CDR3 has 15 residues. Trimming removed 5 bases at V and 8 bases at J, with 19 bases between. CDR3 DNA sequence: TGTGCCTGGGCTGGACTAGCATTAGGGGATTCACCCCTCCACTTT. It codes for CAWAGLALGDSPLHF.

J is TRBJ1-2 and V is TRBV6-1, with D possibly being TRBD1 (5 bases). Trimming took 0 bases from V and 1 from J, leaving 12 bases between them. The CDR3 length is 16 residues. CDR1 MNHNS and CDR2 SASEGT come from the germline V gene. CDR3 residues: CASSEAPGRGNYGYTF. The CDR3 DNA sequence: TGTGCCAGCAGTGAAGCGCCGGGGAGGGGTAACTATGGCTACACCTTC.

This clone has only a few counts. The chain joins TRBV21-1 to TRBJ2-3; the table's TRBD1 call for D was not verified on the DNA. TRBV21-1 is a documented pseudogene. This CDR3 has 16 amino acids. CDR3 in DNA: TGTGCCAGCAGCAAGGTGGTGGACAGGGGATCAGATACGCAGTATTTT. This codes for CASSKVVDRGSDTQYF.

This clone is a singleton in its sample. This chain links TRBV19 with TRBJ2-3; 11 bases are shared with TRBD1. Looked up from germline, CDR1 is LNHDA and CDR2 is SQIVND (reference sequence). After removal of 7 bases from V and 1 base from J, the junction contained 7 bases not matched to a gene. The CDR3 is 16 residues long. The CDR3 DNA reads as TGTGCCAGTAAGGACAGGGGGCGCTCGGGCACAGATACGCAGTATTTT. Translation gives CASKDRGRSGTDTQYF.

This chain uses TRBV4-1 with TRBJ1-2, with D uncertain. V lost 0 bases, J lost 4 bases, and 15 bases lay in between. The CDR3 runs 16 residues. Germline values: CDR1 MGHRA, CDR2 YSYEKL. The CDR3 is CASSQEVSIAGYGYTF. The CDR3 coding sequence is TGCGCCAGCAGCCAAGAAGTCTCAATAGCTGGCTATGGCTACACCTTC.

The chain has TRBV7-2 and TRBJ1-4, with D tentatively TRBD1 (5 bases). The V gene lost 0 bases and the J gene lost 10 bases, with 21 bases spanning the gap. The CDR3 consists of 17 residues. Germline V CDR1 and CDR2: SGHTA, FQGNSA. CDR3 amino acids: CASSLADSGPQGRKLFF. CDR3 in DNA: TGTGCCAGCAGCTTAGCTGACTCCGGGCCCCAGGGAAGAAAACTGTTTTTT. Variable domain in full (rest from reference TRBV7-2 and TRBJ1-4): GAGVSQSPSNKVTEKGKDVELRCDPISGHTALYWYRQSLGQGLEFLIYFQGNSAPDKSGLPSDRFSAERTGGSVSTLTIQRTQQEDSAVYLCASSLADSGPQGRKLFFGSGTQLSVL.

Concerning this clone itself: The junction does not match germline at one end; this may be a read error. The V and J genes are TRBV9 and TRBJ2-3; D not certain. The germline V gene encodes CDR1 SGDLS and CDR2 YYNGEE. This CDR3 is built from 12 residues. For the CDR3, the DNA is TGTGCCAGCGGCGTCGTTTCAGATACGCAGTATTTT. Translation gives CASGVVSDTQYF. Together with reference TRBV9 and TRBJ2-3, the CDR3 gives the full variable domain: DSGVTQTPKHLITATGQRVTLRCSPRSGDLSVYWYQQSLDQGLQFLIQYYNGEERAKGNILERFSAQQFPDLHSELNLSSLELGDSALYFCASGVVSDTQYFGPGTRLTVL.

DNA of the CDR3: TGTGCCAGTAGTATCATCCTCGCGAAAAAGAACAATCAGCCCCAGCATTTT. It translates to CASSIILAKKNNQPQHF. This rearrangement joins TRBV19 to TRBJ1-5; no firm D call. This CDR3 contains 17 residues. Germline lookup yields CDR1 LNHDA and CDR2 SQIVND (reference sequence). V dropped 3 bases and J dropped 3 bases, with 18 bases sitting between them.

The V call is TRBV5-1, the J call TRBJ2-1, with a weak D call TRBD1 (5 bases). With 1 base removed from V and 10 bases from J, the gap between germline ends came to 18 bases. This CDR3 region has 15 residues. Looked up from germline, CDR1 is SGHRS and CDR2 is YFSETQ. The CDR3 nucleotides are TGCGCCAGCAGCTTGAGACCGGCAGGGCAAGGGGAGCAGTTCTTC. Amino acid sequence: CASSLRPAGQGEQFF. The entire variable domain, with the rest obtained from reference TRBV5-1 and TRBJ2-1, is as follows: KAGVTQTPRYLIKTRGQQVTLSCSPISGHRSVSWYQQTPGQGLQFLFEYFSETQRNKGNFPGRFSGRQFSNSRSEMNVSTLELGDSALYLCASSLRPAGQGEQFFGPGTRLTVL.

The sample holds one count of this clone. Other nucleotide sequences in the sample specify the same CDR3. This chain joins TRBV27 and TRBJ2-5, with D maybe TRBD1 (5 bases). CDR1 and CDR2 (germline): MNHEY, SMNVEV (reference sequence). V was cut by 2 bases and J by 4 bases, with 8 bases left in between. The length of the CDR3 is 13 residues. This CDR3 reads CASSLRRGETQYF. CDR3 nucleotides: TGTGCCAGCAGTTTACGTAGGGGAGAGACCCAGTACTTC.

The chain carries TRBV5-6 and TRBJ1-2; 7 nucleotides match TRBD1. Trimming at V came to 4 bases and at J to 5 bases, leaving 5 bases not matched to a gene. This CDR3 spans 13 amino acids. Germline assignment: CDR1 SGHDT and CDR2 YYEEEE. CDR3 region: CASSGDRAYGYTF. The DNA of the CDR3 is TGTGCCAGCAGCGGGGACAGAGCTTATGGCTACACCTTC.

Here the CDR3 reads CASSVAGGEGEKLFF. CDR3 DNA sequence: TGTGCCAGCAGCGTAGCGGGGGGTGAGGGTGAAAAACTGTTTTTT. The chain carries TRBV9 and TRBJ1-4; D perhaps matches TRBD1 (5 bases). V lost 0 bases and J lost 7, with 13 bases in between. Germline values: CDR1 SGDLS, CDR2 YYNGEE. The length of the CDR3 is 15 residues.

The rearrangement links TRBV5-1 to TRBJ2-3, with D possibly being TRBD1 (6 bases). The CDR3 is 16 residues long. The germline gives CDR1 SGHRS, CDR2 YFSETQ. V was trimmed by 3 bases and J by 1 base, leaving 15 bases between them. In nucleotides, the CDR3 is TGCGCCAGCAGCTGGGGGAACAGGGAAGGCACAGATACGCAGTATTTT. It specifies CASSWGNREGTDTQYF.

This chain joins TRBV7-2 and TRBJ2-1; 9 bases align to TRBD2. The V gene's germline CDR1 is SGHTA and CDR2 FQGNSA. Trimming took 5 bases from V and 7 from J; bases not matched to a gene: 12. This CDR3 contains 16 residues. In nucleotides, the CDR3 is TGTGCCAGCAGCCCATTAGCGGGGGCCCGGGAGAATGAGCAGTTCTTC. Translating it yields CASSPLAGARENEQFF.

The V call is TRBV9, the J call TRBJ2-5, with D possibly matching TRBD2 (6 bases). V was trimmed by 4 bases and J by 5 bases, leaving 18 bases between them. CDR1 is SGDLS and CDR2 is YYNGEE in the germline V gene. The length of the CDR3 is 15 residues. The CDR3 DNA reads TGTGCCAGCAGCCCACCTCGGGGAGGCTATGAGACCCAGTACTTC. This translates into CASSPPRGGYETQYF.